These T cell receptor beta chains were read from a single sample in a study of shared clonotypes between healthy human individuals. Measured with immunoSEQ multiplex PCR; TCRdb has only the in-frame clones, and not every one. The sample shows a few million clones, approximately 95% of them seen only once. The sample taken for sequencing was naive CD4+ T cells from PBMCs. These receptors were taken from a man between 18 and 29 years old in good health. Some clones in this sample may be carry-over from other donors' samples. CDR3s include the opening cysteine and the closing phenylalanine or tryptophan. A D gene is named only where the DNA matches it firmly. Size tells how often a clone was seen (once, few, many) or the class of an expanded clone, and some rows leave it out.

size: once; J: TRBJ2-7; V: TRBV5-4; D: TRBD1; DNA: TGTGCCAGTAGCGCCCCGGGGACAGCCCCATACGAGCAGTACTTC; CDR3: CASSAPGTAPYEQYF
size: NA; J: TRBJ1-2; V: TRBV29-1; D: NA; DNA: TGCAGCGTTGAAGATGTACGGTTACTCTATGGCTACACCTTC; CDR3: CSVEDVRLLYGYTF
size: NA; J: TRBJ2-5; V: TRBV18; D: NA; DNA: TGTGCCAGCTCACCTCTCGGGAGCTGGCAAGAGACCCAGTACTTC; CDR3: CASSPLGSWQETQYF
size: NA; J: TRBJ1-4; V: TRBV6-1; D: NA; DNA: TGTGCCAGCAGTGAAGCGTACACCGCAACTAATGAAAAACTGTTTTTT; CDR3: CASSEAYTATNEKLFF
size: NA; J: TRBJ1-2; V: TRBV6-5; D: NA; DNA: TGTGCCAGCAGTCCGGAGATGGTTGTTTACACCTTC; CDR3: CASSPEMVVYTF
size: NA; J: TRBJ2-7; V: TRBV7-8; D: NA; DNA: TGTGCCAGCAGAACTAGGGCGGGTTACGAGCAGTACTTC; CDR3: CASRTRAGYEQYF
size: NA; J: TRBJ2-1; V: TRBV9; D: TRBD1; DNA: TGTGCCAGCAGCGTAGGACAGGGGGTTCACAATGAGCAGTTCTTC; CDR3: CASSVGQGVHNEQFF
size: few; J: TRBJ1-1; V: TRBV2; D: NA; DNA: TGTGCCAGAATGGAGGCAACGAAGAACACTGAAGCTTTCTTT; CDR3: CARMEATKNTEAFF
size: NA; J: TRBJ1-2; V: TRBV5-4; D: TRBD1; DNA: TGTGCCAGCAGCACCGACAGGGGCCAATATGGCTACACCTTC; CDR3: CASSTDRGQYGYTF
size: NA; J: TRBJ1-6; V: TRBV18; D: NA; DNA: TGTGCCAGCTCACCACGGAGCTCCTATAATTCACCCCTCCACTTT; CDR3: CASSPRSSYNSPLHF
size: NA; J: TRBJ2-7; V: TRBV18; D: NA; DNA: TGTGCCAGCTCACCACCGGCAACCTACGAGCAGTACTTC; CDR3: CASSPPATYEQYF
size: NA; J: TRBJ1-1; V: TRBV5-6; D: NA; DNA: TGTGCCAGCAGCTTTGGCGCCCTGATGAACACTGAAGCTTTCTTT; CDR3: CASSFGALMNTEAFF
size: once; J: TRBJ2-3; V: TRBV4-1; D: TRBD2; DNA: TGCGCCAGCAGAATAGCGGGAGGGAGCACAGATACGCAGTATTTT; CDR3: CASRIAGGSTDTQYF
size: NA; J: TRBJ2-1; V: TRBV18; D: NA; DNA: TGTGCCAGCTCACCACCGCTCAGGGGAATCAATGAGCAGTTCTTC; CDR3: CASSPPLRGINEQFF
size: NA; J: TRBJ1-5; V: TRBV28; D: TRBD1; DNA: TGTGCCAGCAGTTTACTCGCCTCAGGGGGGAGCAATCAGCCCCAGCATTTT; CDR3: CASSLLASGGSNQPQHF
size: NA; J: TRBJ1-1; V: TRBV19; D: NA; DNA: TGTGCCAGTAGTGAGACATTTACTAACACTGAAGCTTTCTTT; CDR3: CASSETFTNTEAFF
size: once; J: TRBJ2-7; V: TRBV25-1; D: NA; DNA: TGTGCCAGCAGTGCCGCGAGGACAGTCTTCGAGCAGTACTTC; CDR3: CASSAARTVFEQYF
size: NA; J: TRBJ2-3; V: TRBV6-5; D: NA; DNA: TGTGCCAGCAGTAGTCGTAACCACGGGGCGTATACGCAGTATTTT; CDR3: CASSSRNHGAYTQYF
size: NA; J: TRBJ2-5; V: TRBV5-1; D: TRBD2; DNA: TGCGCCAGCAGCCCCGGGACTAGCGGGAATGTCGAGACCCAGTACTTC; CDR3: CASSPGTSGNVETQYF
size: NA; J: TRBJ2-3; V: TRBV6-1; D: NA; DNA: TGTGCCAGCTCTGGAGGCGGAGATACGCAGTATTTT; CDR3: CASSGGGDTQYF
size: NA; J: TRBJ1-4; V: TRBV19; D: NA; DNA: TGTGCCAGTAGTACCATACAGACAGTGCTGTTTTTT; CDR3: CASSTIQTVLFF
size: NA; J: TRBJ1-2; V: TRBV5-4; D: NA; DNA: TGTGCTAGCAGCCCGGGACGGGGCGACTATGGCTACACCTTC; CDR3: CASSPGRGDYGYTF
size: NA; J: TRBJ2-3; V: TRBV6-5; D: NA; DNA: TGTGCCAGCAGTTACTCGCGGGGGCGAACAGATACGCAGTATTTT; CDR3: CASSYSRGRTDTQYF
size: NA; J: TRBJ2-2; V: TRBV29-1; D: NA; DNA: TGCAGCGTTGTTCGGGAGATTGACACCGGGGAGCTGTTTTTT; CDR3: CSVVREIDTGELFF
size: NA; J: TRBJ1-3; V: TRBV5-4; D: NA; DNA: TGTGCCAGCAGCCCCGACAGAGGAGCTGGAAACACCATATATTTT; CDR3: CASSPDRGAGNTIYF
size: NA; J: TRBJ2-7; V: TRBV19; D: NA; DNA: TGTGCCAGTAGTATACCTGGGCAGCGTCTTTGGGAGCAGTACTTC; CDR3: CASSIPGQRLWEQYF